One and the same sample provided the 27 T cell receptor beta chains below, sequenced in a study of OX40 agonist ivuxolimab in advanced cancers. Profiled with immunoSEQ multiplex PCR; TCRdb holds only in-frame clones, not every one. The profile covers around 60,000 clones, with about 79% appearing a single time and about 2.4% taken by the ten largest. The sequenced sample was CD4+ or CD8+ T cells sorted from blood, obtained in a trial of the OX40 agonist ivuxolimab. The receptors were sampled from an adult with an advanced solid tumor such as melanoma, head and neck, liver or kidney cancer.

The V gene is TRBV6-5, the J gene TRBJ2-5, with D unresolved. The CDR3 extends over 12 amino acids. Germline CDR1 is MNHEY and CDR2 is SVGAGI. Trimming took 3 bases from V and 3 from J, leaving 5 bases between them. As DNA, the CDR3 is TGTGCCAGCAGTTATCCCAAAGAGACCCAGTACTTC. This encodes CASSYPKETQYF.

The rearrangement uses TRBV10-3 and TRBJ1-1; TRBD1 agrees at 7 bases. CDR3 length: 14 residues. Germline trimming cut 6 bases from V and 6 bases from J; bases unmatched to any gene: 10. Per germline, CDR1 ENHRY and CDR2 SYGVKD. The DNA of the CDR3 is TGTGCCATCAGAGACAGGGTAGAGAGGGCTGAAGCTTTCTTT. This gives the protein CAIRDRVERAEAFF.

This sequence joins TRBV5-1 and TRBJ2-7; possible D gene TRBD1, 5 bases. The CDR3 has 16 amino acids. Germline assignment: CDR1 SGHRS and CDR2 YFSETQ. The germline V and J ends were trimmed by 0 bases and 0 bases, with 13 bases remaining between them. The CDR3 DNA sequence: TGCGCCAGCAGCTTGGGTGGGGCCCTGAGCTCCTACGAGCAGTACTTC. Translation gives CASSLGGALSSYEQYF.

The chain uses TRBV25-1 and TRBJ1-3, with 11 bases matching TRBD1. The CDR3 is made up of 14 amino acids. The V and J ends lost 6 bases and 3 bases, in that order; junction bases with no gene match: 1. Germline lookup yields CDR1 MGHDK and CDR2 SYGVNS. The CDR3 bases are TGTGCCAGCAGCGGGACAGGGGGTGGAAACACCATATATTTT. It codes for CASSGTGGGNTIYF.

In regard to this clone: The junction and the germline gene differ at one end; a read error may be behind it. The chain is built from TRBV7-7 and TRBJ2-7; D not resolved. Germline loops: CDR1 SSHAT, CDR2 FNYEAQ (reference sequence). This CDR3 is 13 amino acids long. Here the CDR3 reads CASSLDSSYEQYF. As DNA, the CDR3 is TGTGCTAGCAGCTTAGATAGCTCCTACGAGCAGTACTTC.

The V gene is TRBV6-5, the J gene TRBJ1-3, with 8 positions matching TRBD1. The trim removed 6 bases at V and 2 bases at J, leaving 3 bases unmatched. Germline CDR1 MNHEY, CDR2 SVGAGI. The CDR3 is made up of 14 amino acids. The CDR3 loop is CASRSGGAGNTIYF. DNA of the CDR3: TGTGCCAGCAGGTCAGGGGGCGCTGGAAACACCATATATTTT.

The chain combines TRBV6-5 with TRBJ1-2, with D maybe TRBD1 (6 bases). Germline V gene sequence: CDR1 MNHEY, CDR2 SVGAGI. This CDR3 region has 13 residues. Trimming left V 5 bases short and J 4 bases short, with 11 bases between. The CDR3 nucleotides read TGTGCCAGCAGTCGCACAGGGATCTATGGCTACACCTTC. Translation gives CASSRTGIYGYTF.

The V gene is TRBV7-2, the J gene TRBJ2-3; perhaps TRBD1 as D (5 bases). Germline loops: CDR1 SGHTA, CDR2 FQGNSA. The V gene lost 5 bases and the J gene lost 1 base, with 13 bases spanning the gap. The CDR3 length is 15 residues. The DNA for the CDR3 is TGTGCCAGCAGCATACAGGCCCGTGGCACAGATACGCAGTATTTT. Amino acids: CASSIQARGTDTQYF.

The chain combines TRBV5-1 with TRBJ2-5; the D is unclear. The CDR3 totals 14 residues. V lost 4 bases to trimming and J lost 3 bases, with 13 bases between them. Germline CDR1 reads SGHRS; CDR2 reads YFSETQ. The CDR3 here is CASSLTWQKETQYF. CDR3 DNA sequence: TGCGCCAGCAGCCTAACATGGCAGAAAGAGACCCAGTACTTC.

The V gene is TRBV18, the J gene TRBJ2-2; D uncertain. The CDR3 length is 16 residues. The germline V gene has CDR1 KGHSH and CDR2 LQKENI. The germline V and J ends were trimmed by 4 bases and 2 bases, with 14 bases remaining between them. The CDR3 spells CASSQDESPNTGELFF. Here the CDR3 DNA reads TGTGCCAGCTCACAGGACGAAAGTCCCAACACCGGGGAGCTGTTTTTT.

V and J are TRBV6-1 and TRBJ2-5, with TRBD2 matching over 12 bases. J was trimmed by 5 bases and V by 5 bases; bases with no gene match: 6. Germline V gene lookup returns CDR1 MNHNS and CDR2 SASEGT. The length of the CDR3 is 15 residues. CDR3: CASSLGLAGSETQYF. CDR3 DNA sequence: TGTGCCAGCAGTCTAGGACTAGCGGGGTCTGAGACCCAGTACTTC.

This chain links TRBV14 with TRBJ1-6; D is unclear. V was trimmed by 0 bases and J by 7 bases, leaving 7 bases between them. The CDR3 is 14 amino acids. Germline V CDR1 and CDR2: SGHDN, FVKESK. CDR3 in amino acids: CASSQEARNSPLHF. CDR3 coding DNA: TGTGCCAGCAGCCAAGAGGCCAGAAATTCACCCCTCCACTTT.

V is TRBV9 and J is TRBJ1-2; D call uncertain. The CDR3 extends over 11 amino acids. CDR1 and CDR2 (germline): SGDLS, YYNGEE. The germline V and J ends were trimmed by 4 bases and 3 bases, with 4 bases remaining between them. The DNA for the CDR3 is TGTGCCAGCAGCACCGACTATGGCTACACCTTC. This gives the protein CASSTDYGYTF. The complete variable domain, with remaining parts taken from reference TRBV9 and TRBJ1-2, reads DSGVTQTPKHLITATGQRVTLRCSPRSGDLSVYWYQQSLDQGLQFLIQYYNGEERAKGNILERFSAQQFPDLHSELNLSSLELGDSALYFCASSTDYGYTFGSGTRLTVV.

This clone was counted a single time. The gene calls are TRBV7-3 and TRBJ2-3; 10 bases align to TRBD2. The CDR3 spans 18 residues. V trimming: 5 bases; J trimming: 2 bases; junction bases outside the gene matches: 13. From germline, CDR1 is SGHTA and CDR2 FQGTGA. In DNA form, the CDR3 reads TGTGCCAGCAGCCCACAGCGGGGGGGCGTCTTTAACACAGATACGCAGTATTTT. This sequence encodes CASSPQRGGVFNTDTQYF.

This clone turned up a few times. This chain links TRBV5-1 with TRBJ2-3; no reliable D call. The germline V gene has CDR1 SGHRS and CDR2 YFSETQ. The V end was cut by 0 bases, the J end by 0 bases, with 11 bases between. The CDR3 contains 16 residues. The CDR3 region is CASSLGQTSSTDTQYF. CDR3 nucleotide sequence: TGCGCCAGCAGCTTGGGCCAGACTTCTAGCACAGATACGCAGTATTTT.

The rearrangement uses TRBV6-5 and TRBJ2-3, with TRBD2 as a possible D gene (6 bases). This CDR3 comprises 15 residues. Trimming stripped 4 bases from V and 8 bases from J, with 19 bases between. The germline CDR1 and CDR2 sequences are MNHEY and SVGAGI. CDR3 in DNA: TGTGCCAGCAGTTCCGGGACTCCCCGTAGGCGTACGCAGTATTTT. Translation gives CASSSGTPRRRTQYF.

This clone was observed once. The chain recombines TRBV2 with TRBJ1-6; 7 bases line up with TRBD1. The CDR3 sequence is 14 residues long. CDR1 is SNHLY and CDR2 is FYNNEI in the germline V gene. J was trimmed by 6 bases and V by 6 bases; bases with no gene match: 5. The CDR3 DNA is TGTGCCAGCAGCCGGACAGGCGTTAATTCACCCCTCCACTTT. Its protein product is CASSRTGVNSPLHF. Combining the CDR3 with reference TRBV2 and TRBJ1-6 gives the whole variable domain EPEVTQTPSHQVTQMGQEVILRCVPISNHLYFYWYRQILGQKVEFLVSFYNNEISEKSEIFDDQFSVERPDGSNFTLKIRSTKLEDSAMYFCASSRTGVNSPLHFGNGTRLTVT.

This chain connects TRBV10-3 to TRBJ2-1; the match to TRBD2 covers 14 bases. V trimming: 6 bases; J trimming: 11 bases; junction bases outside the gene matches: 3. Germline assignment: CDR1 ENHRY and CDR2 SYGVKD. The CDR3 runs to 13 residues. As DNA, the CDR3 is TGTGCCATCAGGGGACTAGCGGGGGAGCAGCAGTTCTTC. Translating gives CAIRGLAGEQQFF.

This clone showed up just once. In DNA, the CDR3 is TGTGCCAGCAGCGCACAGGACGCTTGGGGCTATGGCTACACCTTC. Protein product: CASSAQDAWGYGYTF. The chain is built from TRBV14 and TRBJ1-2; possible D gene TRBD1, 5 bases. V lost 5 bases to trimming and J lost 4 bases, with 17 bases between them. Germline lookup yields CDR1 SGHDN and CDR2 FVKESK. The length of the CDR3 is 15 residues.

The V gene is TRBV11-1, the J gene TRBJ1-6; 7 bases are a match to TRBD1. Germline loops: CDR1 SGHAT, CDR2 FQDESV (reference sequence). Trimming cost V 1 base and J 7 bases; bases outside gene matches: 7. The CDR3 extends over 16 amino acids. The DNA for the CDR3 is TGTGCCAGCAGCTTAGGAACAGGGGTAGCGAATTCACCCCTCCACTTT. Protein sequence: CASSLGTGVANSPLHF. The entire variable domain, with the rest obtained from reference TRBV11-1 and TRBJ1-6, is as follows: EAEVAQSPRYKITEKSQAVAFWCDPISGHATLYWYRQILGQGPELLVQFQDESVVDDSQLPKDRFSAERLKGVDSTLKIQPAELGDSAMYLCASSLGTGVANSPLHFGNGTRLTVT.

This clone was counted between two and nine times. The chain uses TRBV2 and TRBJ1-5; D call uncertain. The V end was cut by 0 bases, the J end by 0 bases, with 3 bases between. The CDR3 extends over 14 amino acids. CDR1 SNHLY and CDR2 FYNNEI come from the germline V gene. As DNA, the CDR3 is TGTGCCAGCAGTGAAGCGCTTAGCAATCAGCCCCAGCATTTT. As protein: CASSEALSNQPQHF.

The CDR3 DNA reads TGTGCCAGCAGTGACAGGGAACGCACTGAAGCTTTCTTT. Encoded protein: CASSDRERTEAFF. V is TRBV6-1 and J is TRBJ1-1; D may be TRBD1 (5 bases). The CDR3 loop spans 13 amino acids. Trimming took 3 bases from V and 4 from J, leaving 9 bases between them. Germline V gives CDR1 MNHNS, CDR2 SASEGT.

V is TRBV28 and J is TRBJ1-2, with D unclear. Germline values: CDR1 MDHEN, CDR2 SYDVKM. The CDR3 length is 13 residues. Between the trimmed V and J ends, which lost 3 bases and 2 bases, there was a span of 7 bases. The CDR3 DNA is TGTGCCAGCAGTTTCGCGGGGAACTATGGCTACACCTTC. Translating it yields CASSFAGNYGYTF.

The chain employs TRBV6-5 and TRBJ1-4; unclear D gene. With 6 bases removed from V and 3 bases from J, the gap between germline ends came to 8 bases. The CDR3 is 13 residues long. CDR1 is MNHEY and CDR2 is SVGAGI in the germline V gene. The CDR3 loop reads CASSRFANEKLFF. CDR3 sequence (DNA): TGTGCCAGCAGCCGGTTCGCTAATGAAAAACTGTTTTTT.

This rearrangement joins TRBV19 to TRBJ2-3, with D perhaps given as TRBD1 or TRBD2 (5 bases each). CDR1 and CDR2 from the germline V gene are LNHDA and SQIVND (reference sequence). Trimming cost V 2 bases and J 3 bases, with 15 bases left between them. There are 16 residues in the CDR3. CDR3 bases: TGTGCCAGTAGTATACAGGGAGAGGTTAGGACAGATACGCAGTATTTT. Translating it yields CASSIQGEVRTDTQYF.

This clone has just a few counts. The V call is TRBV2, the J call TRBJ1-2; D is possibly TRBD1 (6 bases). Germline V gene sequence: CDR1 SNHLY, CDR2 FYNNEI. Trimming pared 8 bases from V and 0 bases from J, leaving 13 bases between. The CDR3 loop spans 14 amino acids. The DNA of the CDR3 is TGTGCCAGCCTCAGGGGATCGGCTAACTATGGCTACACCTTC. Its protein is CASLRGSANYGYTF.

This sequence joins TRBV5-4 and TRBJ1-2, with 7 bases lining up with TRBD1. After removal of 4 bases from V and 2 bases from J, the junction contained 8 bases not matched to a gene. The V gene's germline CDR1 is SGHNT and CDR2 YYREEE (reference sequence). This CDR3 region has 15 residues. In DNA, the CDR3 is TGTGCCAGCAGCCTTGCGGGACAGCGGAACTATGGCTACACCTTC. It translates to CASSLAGQRNYGYTF.